The 30 T cell receptor beta chains given below trace back to one sample, sequenced in a study of blood T cell repertoires in COVID-19. The assay was immunoSEQ multiplex PCR, and TCRdb's table has in-frame clones only and misses some. The data hold around 300,000 clones, with 80% to 90% observed a single time. Sequencing was carried out using peripheral blood. The receptors originated from a woman in her thirties with active or convalescent COVID-19.

The rearrangement joins TRBV5-1 to TRBJ2-6; 7 nucleotides line up with TRBD1. The CDR3 consists of 15 residues. Germline V lookup: CDR1 SGHRS, CDR2 YFSETQ. The ends lost 3 bases at V and 4 bases at J; junction bases unmatched: 4. The chain's CDR3 is CASSSGGTGANVLTF. The CDR3 coding sequence is TGCGCCAGCAGCTCAGGGGGTACGGGGGCCAACGTCCTGACTTTC.

This clone appeared once. V gene TRBV5-1 combines with J gene TRBJ1-2; D uncertain. The CDR3 is 15 amino acids. CDR1 is SGHRS and CDR2 is YFSETQ in the germline V gene. Between the trimmed V and J ends, which lost 3 bases and 2 bases, there was a span of 14 bases. CDR3: CASSYAPGPNYGYTF. In DNA, the CDR3 is TGCGCCAGCAGCTATGCCCCGGGTCCCAACTATGGCTACACCTTC.

The chain carries TRBV30 and TRBJ2-4, with 9 bases lining up with TRBD1. This CDR3 is built from 18 residues. Per the germline V gene, CDR1 is GTSNPN and CDR2 is SVGIG (reference sequence). The junction had 10 bases not matched to a gene; V was cut back by 1 base and J by 0 bases. The CDR3 DNA is TGTGCCTGGAGTGCCGTGGGACAGGGATTAATAGCCAAAAACATTCAGTACTTC. Its protein is CAWSAVGQGLIAKNIQYF.

This clone has just a few counts. The CDR3 DNA follows: TGTGCCAGCAGCCCCCCGGGGGTCTATAATTCACCCCTCCACTTT. Translation gives CASSPPGVYNSPLHF. The rearrangement joins TRBV6-2 or TRBV6-3 to TRBJ1-6; D might be TRBD1 (5 bases). The V gene's germline CDR1 is MNHEY and CDR2 SVGEGT. The CDR3 is 15 amino acids. V was shortened by 6 bases and J by 3 bases, with 12 bases between the two germline ends.

The sample holds a few counts of this clone. The gene calls are TRBV7-6 and TRBJ2-5; 8 positions agree with TRBD2. The CDR3 covers 15 residues. Germline V gene sequence: CDR1 SGHVS, CDR2 FNYEAQ. Germline trimming cut 6 bases from V and 4 bases from J; bases unmatched to any gene: 10. This CDR3 is CASSSWAGGGETQYF. CDR3 sequence (DNA): TGTGCCAGCAGTTCGTGGGCGGGGGGCGGAGAGACCCAGTACTTC.

This CDR3 is CATSRDGFEKLFF. In nucleotides, the CDR3 is TGTGCCACCAGCAGAGACGGTTTTGAAAAACTGTTTTTT. V usage is TRBV15 and J usage is TRBJ1-4; no clear D gene. Germline V gene sequence: CDR1 LNHNV, CDR2 YYDKDF (reference sequence). This CDR3 region has 13 residues. V was cut by 0 bases and J by 7 bases, with 6 bases left in between.

The chain has TRBV11-2 and TRBJ2-3; 9 nucleotides line up with TRBD2. Per germline, CDR1 SGHAT and CDR2 FQNNGV. The CDR3 sequence is 16 residues long. The J segment lost 0 bases and the V segment lost 5 bases, leaving 6 bases of the junction unmatched. CDR3 DNA sequence: TGTGCCAGCAGCCCACCGCGGGGGGGAAGCACAGATACGCAGTATTTT. The encoded protein is CASSPPRGGSTDTQYF.

This chain uses TRBV27 with TRBJ2-7; 9 positions match TRBD2. V trimming: 6 bases; J trimming: 4 bases; junction bases outside the gene matches: 13. The CDR3 length is 16 residues. The germline CDR1 and CDR2 sequences are MNHEY and SMNVEV (reference sequence). The CDR3 coding sequence is TGTGCCAGCAGCCCCCTTGCGGCGGGGGGGAGGTACGAGCAGTACTTC. Translating gives CASSPLAAGGRYEQYF.

Only a few counts were recorded for this clone. This chain links TRBV19 with TRBJ2-7; 7 positions agree with TRBD1. V was pared by 2 bases and J by 2 bases, with 9 bases of the junction left unmatched. CDR3 length: 16 amino acids. Germline CDR1 LNHDA, CDR2 SQIVND (reference sequence). The CDR3, as DNA: TGTGCCAGTAGTATAAGGGAAACAGGGGCCACCTACGAGCAGTACTTC. Translation gives CASSIRETGATYEQYF.

The chain is built from TRBV7-6 and TRBJ2-5; D possibly corresponds to TRBD2 (7 bases). The CDR3 is 16 amino acids. Germline lookup yields CDR1 SGHVS and CDR2 FNYEAQ. Deletions cut 5 bases from V and 4 bases from J, with 20 bases between. DNA of the CDR3: TGTGCCAGCAGCCCACCTAGGGGGGGTTTTGGAGAGACCCAGTACTTC. The encoded protein is CASSPPRGGFGETQYF.

In the case of this clone: The same CDR3 can be traced to other DNA sequences in this sample. The V call is TRBV28, the J call TRBJ1-6; 7 bases map to TRBD1. After removal of 4 bases from V and 5 bases from J, the junction contained 2 bases not matched to a gene. CDR1 and CDR2 (germline): MDHEN, SYDVKM. The CDR3 runs to 14 residues. CDR3 residues: CASSSTGDNSPLHF. CDR3 DNA sequence: TGTGCCAGCAGTTCAACAGGGGATAATTCACCCCTCCACTTT.

The chain is built from TRBV5-6 and TRBJ2-1; D perhaps matches TRBD2 (7 bases). Trimming left V 4 bases short and J 1 base short, with 12 bases between. CDR1 and CDR2 (germline): SGHDT, YYEEEE. The length of the CDR3 is 15 residues. Here the CDR3 reads CASSAGGASYNEQFF. The DNA for the CDR3 is TGTGCCAGCAGCGCTGGGGGGGCGTCCTACAATGAGCAGTTCTTC.

The V gene is TRBV7-9, the J gene TRBJ1-4; maybe TRBD1 (6 bases). Germline CDR1 is SEHNR and CDR2 is FQNEAQ (reference sequence). Trimming shortened V by 5 bases and J by 0 bases, and 13 bases separated the two germline ends. The CDR3 is 16 amino acids. CDR3 residues: CASSIRTAATNEKLFF. Here the CDR3 DNA reads TGTGCCAGCAGCATAAGGACAGCCGCAACTAATGAAAAACTGTTTTTT.

The chain uses TRBV29-1 and TRBJ2-1; D remains unclear. V was pared by 7 bases and J by 3 bases, with 7 bases between. The CDR3 sequence is 11 residues long. The germline gives CDR1 SQVTM, CDR2 ANQGSEA. CDR3 coding DNA: TGCAGCGCTTTTAACTACAATGAGCAGTTCTTC. Translation gives CSAFNYNEQFF.

The chain has TRBV29-1 and TRBJ1-2; 8 bases agree with TRBD1. There are 12 residues in the CDR3. J lost 4 bases, V lost 5 bases, and 3 bases had no gene match. Looked up from germline, CDR1 is SQVTM and CDR2 is ANQGSEA. CDR3 in DNA: TGCAGCGTTCCTGACAGGGGCTATGGCTACACCTTC. This encodes CSVPDRGYGYTF. Complete variable domain (other parts from reference TRBV29-1 and TRBJ1-2): SAVISQKPSRDICQRGTSLTIQCQVDSQVTMMFWYRQQPGQSLTLIATANQGSEATYESGFVIDKFPISRPNLTFSTLTVSNMSPEDSSIYLCSVPDRGYGYTFGSGTRLTVV.

This chain joins TRBV6-2 or TRBV6-3 and TRBJ1-2; TRBD1 matches 11 bases. The CDR3 consists of 16 residues. Germline lookup yields CDR1 MNHEY and CDR2 SVGEGT. J was trimmed by 5 bases and V by 4 bases; bases with no gene match: 9. This CDR3 is CASSSPRTGGLYGYTF. Written as DNA, the CDR3 is TGTGCCAGCAGTTCCCCGAGGACAGGGGGCCTTTATGGCTACACCTTC.

This chain uses TRBV7-9 with TRBJ2-5; D is perhaps TRBD2 (6 bases). This CDR3 has 13 residues. V gave up 4 bases and J gave up 9 bases, with 15 bases separating them. Germline CDR1 SEHNR, CDR2 FQNEAQ (reference sequence). In DNA form, the CDR3 reads TGTGCCAGCAGCTGGAGGGTGGGTGAAGCCCAGTACTTC. It yields the protein CASSWRVGEAQYF.

The gene calls are TRBV19 and TRBJ2-3; 13 bases fit TRBD2. V was pared by 6 bases and J by 2 bases, with 5 bases of the junction left unmatched. The CDR3 extends over 16 amino acids. The germline gives CDR1 LNHDA, CDR2 SQIVND (reference sequence). DNA of the CDR3: TGTGCCAGTAGCCGGACTAGCGGGGGAAACACAGATACGCAGTATTTT. As protein: CASSRTSGGNTDTQYF.

The rearrangement links TRBV28 to TRBJ1-2; D gene uncertain. Germline CDR1 is MDHEN and CDR2 is SYDVKM. V was shortened by 8 bases and J by 8 bases, with 9 bases between the two germline ends. The CDR3 consists of 10 residues. CDR3 sequence reads: CASGARGYTF. The CDR3 DNA is TGTGCCAGCGGCGCGAGGGGCTACACCTTC.

The chain links TRBV10-3 to TRBJ1-1; D might be TRBD1 (5 bases). CDR1 ENHRY and CDR2 SYGVKD come from the germline V gene. V dropped 8 bases and J dropped 3 bases, with 7 bases sitting between them. CDR3 size: 11 residues. The CDR3, as DNA: TGTGCCATCGGGGGGGACACTGAAGCTTTCTTT. Protein: CAIGGDTEAFF.

J is TRBJ2-7 and V is TRBV1; the table's D call of TRBD1 was not tested on the DNA. TRBV1 is a known pseudogene. This CDR3 contains 18 residues. The CDR3 loop reads CTSSQLQKWGQGPHEQYF. The CDR3 DNA follows: TGCACCAGCAGCCAACTCCAGAAGTGGGGACAGGGACCCCACGAGCAGTACTTC.

V is TRBV14 and J is TRBJ1-6; 8 bases are a match to TRBD1. Germline-derived CDR1 and CDR2 are SGHDN and FVKESK. The CDR3 is 15 residues long. V dropped 4 bases and J dropped 6; count of bases not matched to a gene: 5. This CDR3 is CASSPGQGLNSPLHF. Written as DNA, the CDR3 is TGTGCCAGCAGCCCAGGACAGGGCCTTAATTCACCCCTCCACTTT.

The chain uses TRBV7-6 and TRBJ2-3, with 8 positions matching TRBD2. The CDR3 consists of 18 residues. The trim removed 0 bases at V and 0 bases at J, leaving 8 bases unmatched. Germline CDR1 reads SGHVS; CDR2 reads FNYEAQ. Here the CDR3 reads CASSLASGAGGSTDTQYF. The CDR3 region has the DNA TGTGCCAGCAGCTTAGCGTCGGGCGCGGGGGGAAGCACAGATACGCAGTATTTT.

The chain carries TRBV5-8 and TRBJ1-2; 9 bases line up with TRBD1. This CDR3 contains 13 residues. J was trimmed by 8 bases and V by 0 bases; bases with no gene match: 2. CDR1 SGHTS and CDR2 YDEGEE come from the germline V gene. CDR3 sequence reads: CASSLGQGGGYTF. In DNA, the CDR3 is TGTGCCAGCAGCTTGGGACAGGGGGGCGGCTACACCTTC.

J is TRBJ2-2 and V is TRBV5-1; D is perhaps TRBD1 (6 bases). Germline loops: CDR1 SGHRS, CDR2 YFSETQ. There are 15 residues in the CDR3. The V and J ends lost 4 bases and 0 bases respectively, with 10 bases between them. In DNA form, the CDR3 reads TGCGCCAGCAGCCTCAGACAGGCGAACACCGGGGAGCTGTTTTTT. This sequence encodes CASSLRQANTGELFF.

This clone is a singleton in its sample. The chain joins TRBV7-8 to TRBJ1-3; the D is unclear. Trimming took 2 bases from V and 0 from J, leaving 8 bases between them. The germline CDR1 and CDR2 sequences are SGHVS and FQNEAQ. There are 15 residues in the CDR3. The chain's CDR3 is CASSLPVSSGNTIYF. CDR3 coding DNA: TGTGCCAGCAGCTTACCTGTGAGCTCTGGAAACACCATATATTTT.

V is TRBV6-7 and J is TRBJ2-1; 7 nucleotides align to TRBD2. TRBV6-7 is sorted into the ORF group, with uncertain function. J lost 1 base, V lost 8 bases, and 17 bases had no gene match. The CDR3 sequence is 18 residues long. The chain's CDR3 is CASWCPRGKYPSYNEQFF. The DNA for the CDR3 is TGTGCCAGCTGGTGTCCGCGGGGGAAGTATCCATCCTACAATGAGCAGTTCTTC.

This chain connects TRBV5-4 to TRBJ2-3, with 9 bases matching TRBD2. This CDR3 comprises 17 residues. V trimming: 2 bases; J trimming: 2 bases; junction bases outside the gene matches: 9. The germline CDR1 and CDR2 sequences are SGHNT and YYREEE (reference sequence). The CDR3 sequence: CASSFRRLAGHTDTQYF. The CDR3 DNA reads TGTGCCAGCAGCTTCAGGCGTCTAGCGGGACACACAGATACGCAGTATTTT.

DNA for the CDR3: TGTGCCAGCAGCTTAGGTCTTGAAAAACTGTTTTTT. Its protein is CASSLGLEKLFF. V is TRBV11-2 and J is TRBJ1-4; D is unclear. The germline CDR1 and CDR2 sequences are SGHAT and FQNNGV. The V end was cut by 1 base, the J end by 7 bases, with 4 bases between. CDR3 size: 12 residues.

The V gene is TRBV5-1, the J gene TRBJ2-1, with 10 bases fitting TRBD2. The CDR3 spans 17 residues. V was pared by 4 bases and J by 5 bases, with 12 bases of the junction left unmatched. From germline, CDR1 is SGHRS and CDR2 YFSETQ. CDR3 sequence: CASSVGVLAGRNNEQFF. The CDR3 DNA follows: TGCGCCAGCAGCGTGGGGGTACTAGCGGGGAGAAACAATGAGCAGTTCTTC.